This passage covers 12 T cell receptor beta chains from one sample sequenced in a study of T cells in Graves' hyperthyroidism and ophthalmopathy. Template material for amplifying TCR beta CDR3 regions consisted of RNA transcripts. The TCR CDR3 was amplified in a first-round RT-PCR using the HTBI primer set. MiXCR was run by TCRdb on the multiplex PCR reads, yielding one entry per CDR3 protein. The data show nearly 750,000 distinct CDR3 sequences, roughly 32% seen once. The sample consisted of blood. The receptors come from a woman aged 40 to 50 with Graves' hyperthyroidism.

The chain employs TRBV10-2 and TRBJ2-7; no clear D. CDR1 and CDR2 (germline): WSHSY, SAAADI. This CDR3 has 11 amino acids. The V end lost 2 bases, the J end lost 5 bases, and 4 bases lay between the germline ends. The CDR3 loop reads CASSEGNEQYF. The CDR3 DNA reads as TGCGCCAGCAGTGAGGGAAACGAGCAGTACTTC.

The chain combines TRBV2 with TRBJ1-2; D perhaps matches TRBD1 (5 bases). Trimming cost V 2 bases and J 6 bases, with 16 bases left between them. This CDR3 is built from 15 residues. Germline CDR1 reads SNHLY; CDR2 reads FYNNEI. The CDR3 loop reads CASSERGLGRDGYTF. CDR3 sequence (DNA): TGTGCCAGCAGTGAAAGGGGTCTCGGACGGGATGGCTACACCTTC.

This clonotype was seen ten or more times. J is TRBJ1-5 and V is TRBV10-3, with TRBD1 identical over 10 bases. CDR1 and CDR2 (germline): ENHRY, SYGVKD. The CDR3 runs 16 residues. V lost 5 bases, J lost 4 bases, and 8 bases stayed unmatched. In DNA form, the CDR3 reads TGTGCCATCAGTAACCCGGACAGGGGGTTTAATCAGCCCCAGCATTTT. Residues: CAISNPDRGFNQPQHF.

This rearrangement joins TRBV11-2 to TRBJ2-6; TRBD1 agrees at 9 bases. Trimming removed 4 bases from V and 0 bases from J; junction bases left unmatched: 10. Germline V gene sequence: CDR1 SGHAT, CDR2 FQNNGV. The CDR3 has 19 residues. CDR3 sequence: CASSSLIRDRASGANVLTF. CDR3 DNA: TGTGCCAGCAGCTCCCTGATCCGGGACAGGGCCTCTGGGGCCAACGTCCTGACTTTC.

In this sample, this clonotype turned up a few times. The CDR3 sequence is CASSYGQWNTGELFF. CDR3 bases: TGTGCCAGCAGCTACGGACAGTGGAACACCGGGGAGCTGTTTTTT. V and J are TRBV6-5 and TRBJ2-2, with TRBD1 as a possible D gene (6 bases). The CDR3 has 15 residues. Per germline, CDR1 MNHEY and CDR2 SVGAGI. With 6 bases removed from V and 1 base from J, the gap between germline ends came to 12 bases.

This clonotype was counted once. The chain recombines TRBV25-1 with TRBJ2-3; no definite D call. Trimming pared 5 bases from V and 0 bases from J, leaving 12 bases between. The CDR3 runs to 15 residues. CDR1 and CDR2 from the germline V gene are MGHDK and SYGVNS. The CDR3 DNA reads as TGTGCCAGCAGTCCATCGGAGCCTAGCACAGATACGCAGTATTTT. Its translation: CASSPSEPSTDTQYF.

The genes are TRBV29-1 and TRBJ2-1, with D perhaps matching TRBD1 (5 bases). The CDR3 loop spans 13 amino acids. Germline assignment: CDR1 SQVTM and CDR2 ANQGSEA. V lost 6 bases and J 10 bases, leaving 19 bases between the germline ends. The CDR3 DNA reads TGCAGCGTGATTCCAGGGCAATTGACGGAGCAGTTCTTC. Protein sequence: CSVIPGQLTEQFF.

This clonotype was observed many times. The chain has TRBV19 and TRBJ1-2; no clear D. This CDR3 region has 14 residues. Trimming took 6 bases from V and 3 from J, leaving 14 bases between them. The germline V gene encodes CDR1 LNHDA and CDR2 SQIVND (reference sequence). This CDR3 is CASRAEQHYYGYTF. The CDR3 DNA is TGTGCCAGTAGAGCGGAACAGCACTACTATGGCTACACCTTC. Variable domain in full (rest from reference TRBV19 and TRBJ1-2): DGGITQSPKYLFRKEGQNVTLSCEQNLNHDAMYWYRQDPGQGLRLIYYSQIVNDFQKGDIAEGYSVSREKKESFPLTVTSAQKNPTAFYLCASRAEQHYYGYTFGSGTRLTVV.

This clonotype was found a few times. The V call is TRBV5-1, the J call TRBJ1-1, with 8 bases identical to TRBD1. CDR1 and CDR2 (germline): SGHRS, YFSETQ. This CDR3 is 17 amino acids long. Trimming removed 0 bases from V and 2 bases from J; junction bases left unmatched: 9. The CDR3 nucleotides read TGCGCCAGCAGCTTGGGAATGGACAGGGTGCAAAACACTGAAGCTTTCTTT. It is translated as CASSLGMDRVQNTEAFF.

This clonotype turned up a few times. This rearrangement joins TRBV2 to TRBJ2-3; D ambiguous. V shed 5 bases and J shed 0 bases, with 6 bases lying between them. The CDR3 covers 13 residues. Per germline, CDR1 SNHLY and CDR2 FYNNEI. CDR3 residues: CASSPESTDTQYF. DNA for the CDR3: TGTGCCAGCAGTCCCGAAAGCACAGATACGCAGTATTTT.

This clonotype was seen a few times. The chain carries TRBV6-6 and TRBJ2-7; a possible D gene is TRBD1 (6 bases). The CDR3 sequence is 14 residues long. Trimming cost V 2 bases and J 7 bases, with 15 bases left between them. In germline, CDR1 is MNHNY, CDR2 SVGAGI (reference sequence). The CDR3 loop is CASSYIGGQGEQYF. For the CDR3, the DNA is TGTGCCAGCAGTTACATCGGCGGGCAGGGGGAGCAGTACTTC.

Notes on this clonotype: A read error is possible here, since a much larger clone lies one base away. V is TRBV7-2 and J is TRBJ2-5, with 11 positions matching TRBD2. The CDR3 covers 15 residues. Germline trimming cut 1 base from V and 4 bases from J; bases unmatched to any gene: 2. Per the germline V gene, CDR1 is SGHTA and CDR2 is FQGNSA. In nucleotides, the CDR3 is TGTGCCAGCAGCTTAGGACTAGCGGGGCGAGAGACCCAGTACTTC. Translating gives CASSLGLAGRETQYF.